This T cell receptor (beta chain) was recovered during a study of blood T cell repertoires in COVID-19. At the level of the study: Acute and convalescent COVID-19 specimens originated in the United States, Italy and Spain. PBMCs, B-cell-depleted T cells, or T cells provided the cDNA or gDNA that made up the material.

This clone was picked up a small number of times. One end of the junction varies from germline; a read error may be responsible. The CDR3 totals 13 residues. Per the germline V gene, CDR1 is KGHDR and CDR2 is SFDVKD. Methods used by the authors: Reference gene primer amplification in the assay estimated nucleated cell counts. Libraries were prepared by immunoSEQ multiplex PCR; TCRdb keeps only in-frame clonotypes and omits some of them. The V and J calls and clone size were taken over from that table, and D and trimming were inferred from the DNA. Counted here are 150,000 to 200,000 clones, roughly 83% occurring once; the ten biggest clones make up 13% to 15%.

What was sequenced was peripheral blood. This receptor was taken from a man between 18 and 35 years old with active or convalescent COVID-19. The chain carries TRBV24-1 and TRBJ2-7, with 7 bases fitting TRBD1. The CDR3 coding sequence is TGTGCCACCCACAGACAGGGCTCCTGCGAGCAGTACTTC. This gives the protein CATHRQGSCEQYF.